Listed here is a single T cell receptor beta chain. The target antigen is unknown. The CDR3 loop spans 18 amino acids. Germline V gives CDR1 SGHVS, CDR2 FNYEAQ. This sample is part of a study of CXCR3-negative and CXCR3-positive naive CD8 T cells. Whole-study findings and limits: When CXCR3-positive naive cells were set against CXCR3-negative naive cells, the former had more hydrophobic TRB CDR3s.

The libraries of TRB cDNA were prepared using 5' RACE with UMI labels. TCRdb re-called the 5' RACE reads and gives one entry per CDR3 protein, without DNA. The sample totals 75,000 to 95,000 distinct CDR3 sequences. The chain joins TRBV7-6 to TRBJ2-3; TCRdb names TRBD2, which stays unverified in the absence of DNA. This TCR was sampled from a human donor in good health. Some clones in this sample may be carry-over from other donors' samples. Sequencing input: naive CXCR3- CD8+ T cells from blood. Stated subset: CD45RO-CCR7+CD27+CD95- naive CD8+ T cells lacking CXCR3 (TNR3-). The CDR3 sequence is CASSLLEREGRSTDTQYF. The variable domain in full, with the rest retrieved from reference TRBV7-6 and TRBJ2-3, is GAGVSQSPRYKVTKRGQDVALRCDPISGHVSLYWYRQALGQGPEFLTYFNYEAQQDKSGLPNDRFSAERPEGSISTLTIQRTEQRDSAMYRCASSLLEREGRSTDTQYFGPGTRLTVL.